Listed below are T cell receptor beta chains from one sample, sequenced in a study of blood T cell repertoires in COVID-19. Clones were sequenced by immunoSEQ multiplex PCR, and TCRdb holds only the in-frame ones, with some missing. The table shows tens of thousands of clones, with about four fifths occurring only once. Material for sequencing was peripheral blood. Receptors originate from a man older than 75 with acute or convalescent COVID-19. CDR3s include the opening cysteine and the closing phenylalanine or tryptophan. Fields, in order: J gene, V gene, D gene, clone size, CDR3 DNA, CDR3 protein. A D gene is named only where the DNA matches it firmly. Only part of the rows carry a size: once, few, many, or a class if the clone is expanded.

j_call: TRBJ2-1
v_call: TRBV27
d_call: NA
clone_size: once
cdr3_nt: TGTGCCAGCAGTTTAGGTGGGAGCTCCTACAATGAGCAGTTCTTC
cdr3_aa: CASSLGGSSYNEQFF

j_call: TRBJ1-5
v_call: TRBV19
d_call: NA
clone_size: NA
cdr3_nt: TGTGCCAGTAGTATGGGGCAGGGTGGACAGCCCCAGCATTTT
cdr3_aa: CASSMGQGGQPQHF

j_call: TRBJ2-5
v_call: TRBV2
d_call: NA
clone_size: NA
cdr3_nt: TGTGCCAGCAGTAAAGGGCCGGAGACCCAGTACTTC
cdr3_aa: CASSKGPETQYF

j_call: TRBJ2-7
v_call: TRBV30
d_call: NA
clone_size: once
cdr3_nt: TGTGCCTGGATGCGGCGGGGGCGATCCTACGAGCAGTACTTC
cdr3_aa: CAWMRRGRSYEQYF

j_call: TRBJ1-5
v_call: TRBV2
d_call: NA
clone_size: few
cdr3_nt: TGTGCCAGCAGTGAAAGGCAGGGTCTCCAGCCCCAGCATTTT
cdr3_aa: CASSERQGLQPQHF

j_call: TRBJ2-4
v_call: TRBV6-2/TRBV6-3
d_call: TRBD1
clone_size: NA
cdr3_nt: TGTGCCAGCAGTGGACAGGGAAAAAACATTCAGTACTTC
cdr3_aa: CASSGQGKNIQYF

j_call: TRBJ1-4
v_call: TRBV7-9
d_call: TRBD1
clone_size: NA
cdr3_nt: TGTGCCAGCAGATCCGGGACAGGGCGCGGTCTTAATGAAAAACTGTTTTTT
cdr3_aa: CASRSGTGRGLNEKLFF

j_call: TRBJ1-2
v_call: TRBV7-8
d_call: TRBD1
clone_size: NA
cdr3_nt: TGTGCCAGCAGCTTAATCAGGGGGCGCGGCTACACCTTC
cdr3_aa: CASSLIRGRGYTF

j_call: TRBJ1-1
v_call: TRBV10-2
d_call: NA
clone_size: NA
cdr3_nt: TGCGCCAGCTCGTCGGTGAACACTGAAGCTTTCTTT
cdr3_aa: CASSSVNTEAFF

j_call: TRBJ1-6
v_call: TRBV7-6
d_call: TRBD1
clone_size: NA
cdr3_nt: TGTGCCAGCAGCTTAAGCGGGACAGGGGACGGTAATTCACCCCTCCACTTT
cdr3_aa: CASSLSGTGDGNSPLHF

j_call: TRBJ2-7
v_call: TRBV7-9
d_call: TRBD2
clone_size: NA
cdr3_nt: TGTGCCAGCAGCCATGCGACTAGCGGCGCCTACGAGCAGTACTTC
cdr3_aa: CASSHATSGAYEQYF

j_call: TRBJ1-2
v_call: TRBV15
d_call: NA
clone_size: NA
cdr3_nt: TGTGCCACCAGCAGAGATCGGCAGGGACTCTCTGGCTACACCTTC
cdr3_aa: CATSRDRQGLSGYTF

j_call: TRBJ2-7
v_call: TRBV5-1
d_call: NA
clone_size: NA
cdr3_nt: TGCGCCAGCAGCCCTGACAGGAGCTACGAGCAGTACTTC
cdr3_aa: CASSPDRSYEQYF

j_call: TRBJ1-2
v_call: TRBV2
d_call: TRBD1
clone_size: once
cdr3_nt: TGTGCCAGCAAGCAATACAGGGGAGCTAACTATGGCTACACCTTC
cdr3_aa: CASKQYRGANYGYTF

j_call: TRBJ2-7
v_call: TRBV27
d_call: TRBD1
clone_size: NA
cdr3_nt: TGTGCCAGCAGGCGGACAGGAAAGGTCGACGAGCAGTACTTC
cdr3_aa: CASRRTGKVDEQYF

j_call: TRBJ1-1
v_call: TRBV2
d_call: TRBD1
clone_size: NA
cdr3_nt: TGTGCCAGCATCATCCAGGGGGCGACTGAAGCTTTCTTT
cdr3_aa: CASIIQGATEAFF

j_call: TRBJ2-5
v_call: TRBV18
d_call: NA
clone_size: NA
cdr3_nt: TGTGCCAGCTCACCACCGCCAGGGGGGGAGACCCAGTACTTC
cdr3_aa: CASSPPPGGETQYF

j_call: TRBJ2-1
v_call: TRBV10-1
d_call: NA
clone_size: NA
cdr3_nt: TGCGCCAGCAAAGGAGGGAACAATGAGCAGTTCTTC
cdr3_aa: CASKGGNNEQFF

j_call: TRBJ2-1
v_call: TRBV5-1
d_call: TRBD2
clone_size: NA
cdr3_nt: TGCGCCAGCAGCTTGGGACTAGCGGGGGGAGATGAGCAGTTCTTC
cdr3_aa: CASSLGLAGGDEQFF